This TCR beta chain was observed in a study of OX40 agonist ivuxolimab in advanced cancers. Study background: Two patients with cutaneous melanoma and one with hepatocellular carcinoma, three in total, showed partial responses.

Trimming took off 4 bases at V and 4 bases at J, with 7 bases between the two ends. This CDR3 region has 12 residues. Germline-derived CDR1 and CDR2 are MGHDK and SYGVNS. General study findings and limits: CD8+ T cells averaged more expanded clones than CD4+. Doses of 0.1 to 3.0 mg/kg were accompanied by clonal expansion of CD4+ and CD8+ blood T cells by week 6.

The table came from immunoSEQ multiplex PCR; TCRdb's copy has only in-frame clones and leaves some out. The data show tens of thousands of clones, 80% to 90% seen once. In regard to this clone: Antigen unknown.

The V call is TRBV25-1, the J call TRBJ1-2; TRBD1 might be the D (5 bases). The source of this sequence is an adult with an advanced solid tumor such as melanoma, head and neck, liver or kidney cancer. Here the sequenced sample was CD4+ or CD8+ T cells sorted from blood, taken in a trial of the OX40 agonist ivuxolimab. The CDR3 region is CASSGGSYGYTF. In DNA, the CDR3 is TGTGCCAGCAGTGGGGGGTCCTATGGCTACACCTTC.